Below, one T cell receptor beta chain is given with its context. The table came from immunoSEQ multiplex PCR; TCRdb's copy has only in-frame clones and leaves some out. The sample comprises some 200,000 clones, 84% of which are singletons, and about 9% rests with the top ten. This specimen comes from a study of blood T cell repertoires in COVID-19. The source of this sequence is a man in his fifties or sixties with active or convalescent COVID-19. The material sequenced was peripheral blood.

CDR3 nucleotides: TGTGCCAGCAGTGAACGGCAGGGGAACATTCAGTACTTC. Protein product: CASSERQGNIQYF. This chain connects TRBV2 to TRBJ2-4, with a weak D call TRBD1 (6 bases). V lost 2 bases and J lost 7, with 9 bases in between. CDR3 size: 13 residues. Looked up from germline, CDR1 is SNHLY and CDR2 is FYNNEI.